These T cell receptor beta chains were read from a single sample in a study of T-cell memory formation after mild COVID-19. TCRdb re-called the 5' RACE reads through MiXCR, storing one row per CDR3 protein. The sample lists around 320,000 distinct CDR3 sequences; 15% to 20% were seen once. Sequences were obtained from PBMCs or a T cell subset sorted from them (not recorded which). The source is a man aged 18 to 29 who had mild COVID-19 (a few samples of this study predate the infection). Cell type and time point are not known. The CDR3 runs from the conserved cysteine through the conserved F or W. A D gene is named only where the DNA matches it firmly. Clone size is shown for a subset of rows, as once, few, many or a class of expanded clone.

DNA | CDR3 | size | J | V | D | length
TGCGCCAGCAGCTTCACTCCGGGACAGTATGGCTACACCTTC | CASSFTPGQYGYTF | few | TRBJ1-2 | TRBV5-1 | TRBD1 | 14
TGCGCCAGCAGCCAAGATTTTGGAGCAGCCGAAGCTTTCTTT | CASSQDFGAAEAFF | many | TRBJ1-1 | TRBV4-1 | . | 14
TGTGCCAGCCGAGGACAGAGCTCCCGGGAGCTGTTTTTT | CASRGQSSRELFF | . | TRBJ2-2 | TRBV6-2/TRBV6-3 | . | 13
TGTGCCAGCAGCTTAGCGGGGGGGCTGGGGGCGCAGTATTTT | CASSLAGGLGAQYF | . | TRBJ2-3 | TRBV7-2 | . | 14
TGTGCCAGCAGCTTATACAGGGGGTCAACTAATGAAAAACTGTTTTTT | CASSLYRGSTNEKLFF | . | TRBJ1-4 | TRBV5-5 | TRBD1 | 16
TGTGCCAGCAGTTTCAGGGGGCGGGCTAAAGGCTACACCTTC | CASSFRGRAKGYTF | few | TRBJ1-2 | TRBV12-3/TRBV12-4 | TRBD1 | 14
TGTGCCAGTACGGATAGCGGGAGATACACAGATACGCAGTATTTC | CASTDSGRYTDTQYF | . | TRBJ2-3 | TRBV19 | TRBD2 | 15
TGCAGTGCTAGAGATCTGAGGGACACCTATGGCTACACCTTC | CSARDLRDTYGYTF | . | TRBJ1-2 | TRBV20-1 | . | 14
TGCGCCAGCAGCGGTGACCGATCAGCCGTCTTC | CASSGDRSAVF | . | TRBJ2-1 | TRBV5-1 | . | 11
TGTGCCAGCAGCCAGGGACGGACTTCCTACGAGCAGTACTTC | CASSQGRTSYEQYF | few | TRBJ2-7 | TRBV7-2 | . | 14
TGTGCCAGCAGCTTATGGGCTGAGCTTTACAATGAGCAGTTCTTC | CASSLWAELYNEQFF | few | TRBJ2-1 | TRBV7-2 | . | 15
TGTGCCAGCAGCGTTGACACCGACACTGAAGCTTTCTTT | CASSVDTDTEAFF | . | TRBJ1-1 | TRBV9 | . | 13
TGTGCCAGCAGCTTAAGCGGGGGCTTGGAGCAGTTCTTC | CASSLSGGLEQFF | . | TRBJ2-1 | TRBV11-2 | TRBD2 | 13
TGCGCCAGCAGCCAGATACAGGGAAACATTCAGTACTTC | CASSQIQGNIQYF | few | TRBJ2-4 | TRBV4-3 | . | 13
TGTGCCAGCAGCTTAGAGACTGGCAATACGCAGTATTTT | CASSLETGNTQYF | . | TRBJ2-3 | TRBV7-2 | . | 13
TGTGCCAGCAGCTTAGGGCTAGCTGGGGCCAACGTCCTGACTTTC | CASSLGLAGANVLTF | . | TRBJ2-6 | TRBV7-3 | . | 15
TGCGCCAGCAGCCAAGGGGCGGGGGGCGACGAGACCCAGTACTTC | CASSQGAGGDETQYF | . | TRBJ2-5 | TRBV4-1 | TRBD2 | 15
TGTGCCAGCAGCATTAGCGTGGGGAACACCGGGGAGCTGTTTTTT | CASSISVGNTGELFF | few | TRBJ2-2 | TRBV7-2 | . | 15
TGTGCCAGCAGTTACTCCTCTAGCGGGGCCTACGAGCAGTACTTC | CASSYSSSGAYEQYF | . | TRBJ2-7 | TRBV6-6 | TRBD2 | 15
TGTGCCAGCAGTGCAGGGGTAGGCCAAGAGACCCAGTACTTC | CASSAGVGQETQYF | . | TRBJ2-5 | TRBV2 | . | 14
TGTGCCAGCAGCTCCAAGCGTGGTAGCGGGGGATACGGGGAGCTGTTTTTT | CASSSKRGSGGYGELFF | . | TRBJ2-2 | TRBV11-3 | TRBD2 | 17
TGCGCCAGCAGCCAAGATGGGTTGGGGACGGGGCTGTTTTTT | CASSQDGLGTGLFF | . | TRBJ1-4 | TRBV4-1 | . | 14
TGTGCCAGCAGCTTTCTCGGGGGGACCGGGGAGCTGTTTTTT | CASSFLGGTGELFF | once | TRBJ2-2 | TRBV7-3 | TRBD2 | 14
TGTGCCAGCAGCTTAATTGGGCTAGCGGGGGACCCGCAGTATTTT | CASSLIGLAGDPQYF | few | TRBJ2-3 | TRBV7-3 | TRBD2 | 15
TGCAGTGCTTCGACAGGAGAAACCACAGATACGCAGTATTTT | CSASTGETTDTQYF | . | TRBJ2-3 | TRBV20-1 | . | 14
TGTGCCAGCAGTTTTTGGGCAGGGGTTGATACTGAAGCTTTCTTT | CASSFWAGVDTEAFF | . | TRBJ1-1 | TRBV12-3/TRBV12-4 | . | 15
TGTGCCAGCAGCCAGGGACAGGGGATCGGCGAGCAGTACTTC | CASSQGQGIGEQYF | . | TRBJ2-7 | TRBV4-2 | TRBD1 | 14
TGTGCCAGCAGCCAGCTCGAAGAGACCCAGTACTTC | CASSQLEETQYF | few | TRBJ2-5 | TRBV3-1 | . | 12
TGTGCCAGCAGTATGGGCCCTTATGAAGCTTTCTTT | CASSMGPYEAFF | . | TRBJ1-1 | TRBV6-2/TRBV6-3 | . | 12